This TCR beta chain originates from a study of cytomegalovirus exposure and HLA in healthy donors. With 5 bases clipped from V and 0 bases from J, the junction kept 4 bases outside the gene matches. The germline V gene has CDR1 SNHLY and CDR2 FYNNEI. This CDR3 has 15 residues. Amplification used 60 Vbeta primers and 13 Jbeta primers. The repertoire was sequenced with immunoSEQ multiplex PCR; TCRdb's copy has only in-frame clones and lacks some. This table holds some 100,000 clones, 70% to 85% found once. The material sequenced was PBMCs. The receptor was isolated from a man aged 18 to 29 in good health and CMV-seronegative. The J gene is TRBJ2-3, the V gene TRBV2; 8 nucleotides line up with TRBD1. CDR3 region: CASSPGQVSTDTQYF. The DNA for the CDR3 is TGTGCCAGCAGTCCGGGACAGGTTAGCACAGATACGCAGTATTTT.